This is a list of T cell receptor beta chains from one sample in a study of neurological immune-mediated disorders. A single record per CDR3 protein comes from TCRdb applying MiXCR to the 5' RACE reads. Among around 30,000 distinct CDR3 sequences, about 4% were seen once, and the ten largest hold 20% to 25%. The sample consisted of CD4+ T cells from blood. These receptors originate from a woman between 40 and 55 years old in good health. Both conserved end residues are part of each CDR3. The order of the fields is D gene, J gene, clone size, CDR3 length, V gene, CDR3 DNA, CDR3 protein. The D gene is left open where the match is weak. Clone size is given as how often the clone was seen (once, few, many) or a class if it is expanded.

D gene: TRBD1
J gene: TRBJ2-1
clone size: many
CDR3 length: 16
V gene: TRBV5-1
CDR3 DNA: TGCGCCAGCAGCTCCCAGGGACAGGGGTGGAACAATGAGCAGTTCTTC
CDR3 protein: CASSSQGQGWNNEQFF

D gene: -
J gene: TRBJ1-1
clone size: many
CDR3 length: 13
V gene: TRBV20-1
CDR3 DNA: TGCAGTGCTAGAGGAGGTGCGGAGGGTCGGGCTTTCTTT
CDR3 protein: CSARGGAEGRAFF

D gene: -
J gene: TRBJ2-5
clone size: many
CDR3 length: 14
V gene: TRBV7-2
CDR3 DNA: TGTGCCAGCAGCTTTTACAGAGAGCAAGAGACCCAGTACTTC
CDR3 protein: CASSFYREQETQYF

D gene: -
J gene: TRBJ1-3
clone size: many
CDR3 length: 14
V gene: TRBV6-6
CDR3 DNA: TGTGCCAGCACCTACGGGGGCCCTGGAAACACCATATATTTT
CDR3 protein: CASTYGGPGNTIYF

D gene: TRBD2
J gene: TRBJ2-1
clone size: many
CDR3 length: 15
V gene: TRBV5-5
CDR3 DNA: TGTGCCAGCAGCTCTGGAGTAGCGGGAGTGGGTGAGCAGTTCTTC
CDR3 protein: CASSSGVAGVGEQFF

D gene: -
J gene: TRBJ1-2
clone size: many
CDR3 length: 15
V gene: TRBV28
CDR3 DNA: TGTGCCAGCAGTATAGGAGGGAAAGCTAACTATGGCTACACCTTC
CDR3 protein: CASSIGGKANYGYTF

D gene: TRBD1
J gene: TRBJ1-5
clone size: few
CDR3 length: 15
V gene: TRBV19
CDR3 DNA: TGTGCCAGCCTAACCAGGGGGGGGGCCCGTCAGCCCCAGCATTTT
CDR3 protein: CASLTRGGARQPQHF

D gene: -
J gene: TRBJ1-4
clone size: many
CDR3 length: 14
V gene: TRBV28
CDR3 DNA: TGTGCCAGCAGTTTTCGGGGGGATAATGAAAAACTGTTTTTT
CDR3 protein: CASSFRGDNEKLFF

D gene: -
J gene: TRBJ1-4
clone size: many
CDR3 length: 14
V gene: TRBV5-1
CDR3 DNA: TGCGCCAGCAGCCCCGACGGATCTAATGAAAAACTGTTTTTT
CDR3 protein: CASSPDGSNEKLFF

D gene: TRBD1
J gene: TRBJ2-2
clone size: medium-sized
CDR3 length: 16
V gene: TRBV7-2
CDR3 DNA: TGTGCCAGCAGCCCGCAAACAGGGGTCGGCACCGGGGAGCTGTTTTTT
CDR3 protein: CASSPQTGVGTGELFF

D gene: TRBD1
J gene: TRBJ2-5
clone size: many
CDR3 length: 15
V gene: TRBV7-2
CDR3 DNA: TGTGCCAGCAGCTCTTCGGGGACAGGGTGGGGGACCCAGTACTTC
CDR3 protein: CASSSSGTGWGTQYF

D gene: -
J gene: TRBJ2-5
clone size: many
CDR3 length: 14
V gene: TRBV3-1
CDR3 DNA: TGTGCCAGCAGCCGGTTCGTTGACCAAGAGACCCAGTACTTC
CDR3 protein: CASSRFVDQETQYF

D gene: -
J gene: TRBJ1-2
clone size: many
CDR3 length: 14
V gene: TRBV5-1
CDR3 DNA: TGCGCCAGCAGCTTGGGGACAGTAGCCTATGGCTACACCTTC
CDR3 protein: CASSLGTVAYGYTF

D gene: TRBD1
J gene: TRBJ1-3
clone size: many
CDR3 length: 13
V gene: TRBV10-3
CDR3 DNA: TGTGCCATCAAGGGGGCCGGAGGAAACACCATATATTTT
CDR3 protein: CAIKGAGGNTIYF

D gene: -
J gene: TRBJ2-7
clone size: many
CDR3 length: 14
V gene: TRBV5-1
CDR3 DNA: TGCGCCAGCAGCTTGAAAGTCTCCTTGGCTGAGCAGTACTTC
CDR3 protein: CASSLKVSLAEQYF

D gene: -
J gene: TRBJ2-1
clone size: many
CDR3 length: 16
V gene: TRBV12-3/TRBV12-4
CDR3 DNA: TGTGCCAGCAGTTTTGGGGCTCACGGAAAGGACAATGAGCAGTTCTTC
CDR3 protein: CASSFGAHGKDNEQFF

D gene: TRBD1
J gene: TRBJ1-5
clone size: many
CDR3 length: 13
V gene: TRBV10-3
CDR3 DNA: TGTGCCATCAGTAGGGGACAGAGTCAGCCCCAGCATTTT
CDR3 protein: CAISRGQSQPQHF

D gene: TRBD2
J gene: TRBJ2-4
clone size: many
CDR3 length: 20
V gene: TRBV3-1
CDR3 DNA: TGTGCCAGCAGCCAAACGAGGACTAGCGGGGTTCTCTTTGGCAAAAACATTCAGTACTTC
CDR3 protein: CASSQTRTSGVLFGKNIQYF

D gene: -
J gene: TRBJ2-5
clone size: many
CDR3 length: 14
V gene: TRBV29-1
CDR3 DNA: TGCAGCGTTGATCTATGGGGAATTCAAGAGACCCAGTACTTC
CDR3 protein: CSVDLWGIQETQYF

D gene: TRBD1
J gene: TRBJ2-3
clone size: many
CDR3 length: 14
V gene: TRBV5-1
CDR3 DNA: TGCGCCAGCAGCTCCGGGACAGGCACAGATACGCAGTATTTT
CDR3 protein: CASSSGTGTDTQYF